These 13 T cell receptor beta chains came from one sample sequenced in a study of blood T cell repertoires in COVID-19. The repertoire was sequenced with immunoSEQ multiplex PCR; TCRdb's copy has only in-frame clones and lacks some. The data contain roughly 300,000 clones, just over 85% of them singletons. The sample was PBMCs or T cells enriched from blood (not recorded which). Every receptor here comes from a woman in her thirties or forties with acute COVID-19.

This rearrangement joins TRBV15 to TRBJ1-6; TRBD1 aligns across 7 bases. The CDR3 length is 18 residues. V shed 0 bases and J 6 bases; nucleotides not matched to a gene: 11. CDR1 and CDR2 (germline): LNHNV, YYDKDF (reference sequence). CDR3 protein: CATSRETGRGLTNSPLHF. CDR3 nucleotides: TGTGCCACCAGCAGAGAAACCGGGAGGGGGCTGACTAATTCACCCCTCCACTTT.

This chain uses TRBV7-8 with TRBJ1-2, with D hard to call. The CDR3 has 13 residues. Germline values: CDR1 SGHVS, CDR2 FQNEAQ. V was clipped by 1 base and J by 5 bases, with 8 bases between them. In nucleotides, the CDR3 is TGTGCCAGCAGCTTAGAAGTGACTTATGGCTACACCTTC. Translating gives CASSLEVTYGYTF.

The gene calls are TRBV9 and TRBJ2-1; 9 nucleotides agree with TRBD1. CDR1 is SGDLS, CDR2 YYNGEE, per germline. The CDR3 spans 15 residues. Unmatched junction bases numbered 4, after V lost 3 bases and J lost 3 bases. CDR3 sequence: CASSADRGNYNEQFF. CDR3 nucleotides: TGTGCCAGCAGCGCCGACAGGGGGAACTACAATGAGCAGTTCTTC.

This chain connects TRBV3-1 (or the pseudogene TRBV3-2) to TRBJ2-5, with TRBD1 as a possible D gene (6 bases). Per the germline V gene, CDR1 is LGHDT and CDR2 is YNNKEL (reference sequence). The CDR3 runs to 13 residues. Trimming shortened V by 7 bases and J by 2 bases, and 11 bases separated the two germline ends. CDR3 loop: CASKRGNQETQYF. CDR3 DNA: TGTGCCAGCAAGAGGGGGAATCAAGAGACCCAGTACTTC.

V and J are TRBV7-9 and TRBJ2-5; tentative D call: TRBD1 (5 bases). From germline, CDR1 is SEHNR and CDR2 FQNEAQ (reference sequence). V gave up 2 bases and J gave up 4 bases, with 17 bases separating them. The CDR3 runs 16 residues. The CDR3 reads CASSLLQAKGRETQYF. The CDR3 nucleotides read TGTGCCAGCAGCTTATTACAGGCCAAGGGGCGAGAGACCCAGTACTTC. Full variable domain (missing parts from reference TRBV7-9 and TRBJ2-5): DTGVSQNPRHKITKRGQNVTFRCDPISEHNRLYWYRQTLGQGPEFLTYFQNEAQLEKSRLLSDRFSAERPKGSFSTLEIQRTEQGDSAMYLCASSLLQAKGRETQYFGPGTRLLVL.

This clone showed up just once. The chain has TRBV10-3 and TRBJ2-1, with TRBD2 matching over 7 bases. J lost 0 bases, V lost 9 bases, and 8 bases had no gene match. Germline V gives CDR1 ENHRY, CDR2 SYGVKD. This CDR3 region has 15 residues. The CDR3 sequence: CAMTGLPASYNEQFF. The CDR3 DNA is TGTGCCATGACGGGACTACCCGCCTCCTACAATGAGCAGTTCTTC.

The CDR3 DNA sequence: TGTGCCAGCAGCCCCCGGGACAGGGGTGCAGATACGCAGTATTTT. This translates into CASSPRDRGADTQYF. This chain joins TRBV5-4 and TRBJ2-3; 10 bases line up with TRBD1. The V gene's germline CDR1 is SGHNT and CDR2 YYREEE (reference sequence). The CDR3 is 15 residues long. The ends lost 4 bases at V and 4 bases at J; junction bases unmatched: 6.

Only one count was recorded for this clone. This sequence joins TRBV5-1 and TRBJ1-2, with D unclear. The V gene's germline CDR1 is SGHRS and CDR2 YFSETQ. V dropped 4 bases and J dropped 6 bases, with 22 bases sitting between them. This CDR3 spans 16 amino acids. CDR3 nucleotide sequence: TGCGCCAGCAGCACGGAGATCCGGCCCCCTTTTGATGGCTACACCTTC. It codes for CASSTEIRPPFDGYTF. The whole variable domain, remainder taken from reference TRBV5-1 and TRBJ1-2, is KAGVTQTPRYLIKTRGQQVTLSCSPISGHRSVSWYQQTPGQGLQFLFEYFSETQRNKGNFPGRFSGRQFSNSRSEMNVSTLELGDSALYLCASSTEIRPPFDGYTFGSGTRLTVV.

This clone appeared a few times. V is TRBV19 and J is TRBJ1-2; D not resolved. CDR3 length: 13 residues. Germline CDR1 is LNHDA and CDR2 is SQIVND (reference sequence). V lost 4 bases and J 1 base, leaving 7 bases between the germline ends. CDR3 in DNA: TGTGCCAGTAGTACCCAGTTTAACTATGGCTACACCTTC. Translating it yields CASSTQFNYGYTF.

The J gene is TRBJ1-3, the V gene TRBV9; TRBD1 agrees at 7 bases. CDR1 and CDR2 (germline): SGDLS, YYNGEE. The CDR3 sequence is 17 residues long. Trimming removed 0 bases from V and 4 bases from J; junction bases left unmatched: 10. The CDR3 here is CASSVAGQSEAGNTIYF. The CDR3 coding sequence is TGTGCCAGCAGCGTAGCGGGACAGTCGGAGGCGGGAAACACCATATATTTT. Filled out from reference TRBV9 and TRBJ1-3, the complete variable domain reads DSGVTQTPKHLITATGQRVTLRCSPRSGDLSVYWYQQSLDQGLQFLIQYYNGEERAKGNILERFSAQQFPDLHSELNLSSLELGDSALYFCASSVAGQSEAGNTIYFGEGSWLTVV.

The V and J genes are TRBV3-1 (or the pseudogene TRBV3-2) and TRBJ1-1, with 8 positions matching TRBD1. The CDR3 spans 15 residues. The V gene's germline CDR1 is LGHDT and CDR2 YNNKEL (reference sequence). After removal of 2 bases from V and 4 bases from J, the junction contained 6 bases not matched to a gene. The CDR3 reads CASSQSLTGGTEAFF. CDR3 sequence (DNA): TGTGCCAGCAGCCAATCCCTCACAGGGGGCACTGAAGCTTTCTTT.

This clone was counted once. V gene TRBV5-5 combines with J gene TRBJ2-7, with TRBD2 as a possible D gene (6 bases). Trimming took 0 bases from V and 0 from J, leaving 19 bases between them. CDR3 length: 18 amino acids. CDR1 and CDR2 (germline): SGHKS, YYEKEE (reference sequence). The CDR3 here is CASSLEVSGGRISYEQYF. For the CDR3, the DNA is TGTGCCAGCAGCTTGGAGGTTAGCGGAGGCCGAATCTCCTACGAGCAGTACTTC.

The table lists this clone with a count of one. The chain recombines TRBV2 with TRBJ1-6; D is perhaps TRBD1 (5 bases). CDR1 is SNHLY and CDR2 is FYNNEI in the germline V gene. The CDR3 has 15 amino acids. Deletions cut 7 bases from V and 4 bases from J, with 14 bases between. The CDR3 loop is CASIWGVTYNSPLHF. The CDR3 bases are TGTGCCAGCATTTGGGGGGTTACTTATAATTCACCCCTCCACTTT.